The 23 T cell receptor beta chains listed next were all sequenced from one sample in a study of blood T cell repertoires in COVID-19 (dated by TCRdb to about 2020). Receptors were amplified or captured by the immunoSEQ multiplex PCR assay. TCRdb re-hosts the immuneACCESS table, in-frame sequences only. Its copies lack some clones; in the studies checked, an unresolved V gene accounts for under half of them, and the cause for the rest is not known. The sample table contains 200,000 to 250,000 clones; only one count was recorded for approximately 80% of them. The ten largest account for roughly 4.6% of the sample. The sample was peripheral blood. The receptors come from an elderly woman with active or convalescent COVID-19.

The J gene is TRBJ1-3, the V gene TRBV7-6; no reliable D call. The CDR3 runs to 17 residues. Germline assignment: CDR1 SGHVS and CDR2 FNYEAQ. Deletions cut 5 bases from V and 2 bases from J, with 19 bases between. The CDR3 nucleotides are TGTGCCAGCAGCCCCCCGAAACTTAACCCCGCTGGAAACACCATATATTTT. Protein sequence: CASSPPKLNPAGNTIYF.

This clone was found once. This chain connects TRBV5-1 to TRBJ2-1, with TRBD1 identical over 7 bases. Trimming took 4 bases from V and 5 from J; bases not matched to a gene: 6. Germline CDR1 and CDR2: SGHRS and YFSETQ. The CDR3 contains 14 residues. CDR3 loop: CASSHPTGHNEQFF. DNA of the CDR3: TGCGCCAGCAGCCACCCGACAGGGCACAATGAGCAGTTCTTC.

The J gene is TRBJ2-7, the V gene TRBV5-1; a possible D gene is TRBD2 (6 bases). The CDR3 is 14 residues long. Germline CDR1 is SGHRS and CDR2 is YFSETQ. V was pared by 0 bases and J by 3 bases, with 10 bases between. DNA of the CDR3: TGCGCCAGCAGCTTGGGGTTGGGACTCTACGAGCAGTACTTC. It is translated as CASSLGLGLYEQYF. Variable domain in full (rest from reference TRBV5-1 and TRBJ2-7): KAGVTQTPRYLIKTRGQQVTLSCSPISGHRSVSWYQQTPGQGLQFLFEYFSETQRNKGNFPGRFSGRQFSNSRSEMNVSTLELGDSALYLCASSLGLGLYEQYFGPGTRLTVT.

CDR3 nucleotide sequence: TGTGCCAGCAGCCAAGACAGGGGACATGGCTACACCTTC. It yields the protein CASSQDRGHGYTF. The chain carries TRBV3-1 (or the pseudogene TRBV3-2) and TRBJ1-2; D is possibly TRBD1 (6 bases). Trimming cost V 0 bases and J 6 bases, with 8 bases left between them. CDR3 length: 13 amino acids. Germline V gives CDR1 LGHDT, CDR2 YNNKEL (reference sequence).

V and J are TRBV28 and TRBJ2-5; TRBD2 aligns across 8 bases. The CDR3 is 14 amino acids. Trimming took 1 base from V and 5 from J; bases not matched to a gene: 3. Germline values: CDR1 MDHEN, CDR2 SYDVKM. The CDR3 sequence is CASSLLASGETQYF. The CDR3 nucleotides read TGTGCCAGCAGTTTATTGGCTAGCGGGGAGACCCAGTACTTC.

The chain uses TRBV30 and TRBJ1-5; D is possibly TRBD1 (5 bases). The germline gives CDR1 GTSNPN, CDR2 SVGIG (reference sequence). The CDR3 runs 13 residues. Trimming took off 1 base at V and 1 base at J, with 5 bases between the two ends. CDR3 DNA: TGTGCCTGGAGTGGACAGAGCAATCAGCCCCAGCATTTT. Amino acids: CAWSGQSNQPQHF.

This clone was observed a few times. The chain recombines TRBV20-1 with TRBJ1-2; 7 bases map to TRBD1. Germline CDR1 is DFQATT and CDR2 is SNEGSKA (reference sequence). The CDR3 length is 12 residues. The trim removed 3 bases at V and 7 bases at J, leaving 5 bases unmatched. The CDR3: CSASGDRVGYTF. The CDR3 bases are TGCAGTGCTAGTGGAGACAGGGTTGGCTACACCTTC.

This clone was detected only once. The chain links TRBV5-4 to TRBJ2-5, with TRBD1 as a possible D gene (5 bases). V was trimmed by 4 bases and J by 0 bases, leaving 7 bases between them. CDR1 is SGHNT, CDR2 YYREEE, per germline (reference sequence). The CDR3 loop spans 13 amino acids. CDR3 in amino acids: CASSPGYQETQYF. DNA of the CDR3: TGTGCCAGCAGCCCAGGGTACCAAGAGACCCAGTACTTC. Full variable domain (missing parts from reference TRBV5-4 and TRBJ2-5): ETGVTQSPTHLIKTRGQQVTLRCSSQSGHNTVSWYQQALGQGPQFIFQYYREEENGRGNFPPRFSGLQFPNYSSELNVNALELDDSALYLCASSPGYQETQYFGPGTRLLVL.

J is TRBJ2-5 and V is TRBV5-5; possibly TRBD2 for D (5 bases). Looked up from germline, CDR1 is SGHKS and CDR2 is YYEKEE (reference sequence). V was trimmed by 4 bases and J by 5 bases, leaving 18 bases between them. This CDR3 is 15 amino acids long. In DNA form, the CDR3 reads TGTGCCAGCAGCAACGGCGTGGTGAGGGAGGAGACCCAGTACTTC. Translation: CASSNGVVREETQYF. Filled out from reference TRBV5-5 and TRBJ2-5, the complete variable domain reads DAGVTQSPTHLIKTRGQQVTLRCSPISGHKSVSWYQQVLGQGPQFIFQYYEKEERGRGNFPDRFSARQFPNYSSELNVNALLLGDSALYLCASSNGVVREETQYFGPGTRLLVL.

The rearrangement uses TRBV5-6 and TRBJ1-2; 9 nucleotides agree with TRBD1. Germline V lookup: CDR1 SGHDT, CDR2 YYEEEE. The CDR3 has 13 amino acids. With V trimmed by 4 bases and J by 5 bases, 3 bases remained unmatched. The CDR3 here is CASSPGQGYGYTF. The CDR3 bases are TGTGCCAGCAGCCCGGGACAGGGTTATGGCTACACCTTC. Full variable domain (missing parts from reference TRBV5-6 and TRBJ1-2): DAGVTQSPTHLIKTRGQQVTLRCSPKSGHDTVSWYQQALGQGPQFIFQYYEEEERQRGNFPDRFSGHQFPNYSSELNVNALLLGDSALYLCASSPGQGYGYTFGSGTRLTVV.

V is TRBV2 and J is TRBJ2-3; weak D call: TRBD2 (6 bases). CDR1 is SNHLY and CDR2 is FYNNEI in the germline V gene. The CDR3 sequence is 17 residues long. V lost 5 bases and J lost 5, with 23 bases in between. DNA of the CDR3: TGTGCCAGCAGTATTGGGGGGTGGGCAAGGGAAGAAGATACGCAGTATTTT. Translated: CASSIGGWAREEDTQYF.

The chain employs TRBV19 and TRBJ2-3; D might be TRBD1 (6 bases). Per the germline V gene, CDR1 is LNHDA and CDR2 is SQIVND (reference sequence). The CDR3 has 13 amino acids. Between the trimmed V and J ends, which lost 3 bases and 7 bases, there was a span of 11 bases. The CDR3 DNA follows: TGTGCCAGTAGTATCACCAGGGGTCATACGCAGTATTTT. The encoded protein is CASSITRGHTQYF.

This clone turned up a few times. The genes are TRBV12-3 or TRBV12-4 and TRBJ1-2; 9 nucleotides line up with TRBD1. V lost 3 bases and J lost 7; bases outside the gene matches: 3. The CDR3 sequence is 13 residues long. CDR3 sequence reads: CASSFTGGSGYTF. The CDR3 DNA follows: TGTGCCAGCAGTTTTACAGGGGGCAGTGGCTACACCTTC.

The chain carries TRBV30 and TRBJ1-3, with D unclear. Trimming took off 3 bases at V and 1 base at J, with 4 bases between the two ends. The CDR3 consists of 12 residues. Germline-derived CDR1 and CDR2 are GTSNPN and SVGIG (reference sequence). The CDR3 DNA sequence: TGTGCCTGGAGAGAGTCTGGAAACACCATATATTTT. Amino acid sequence: CAWRESGNTIYF. Drawing the rest from reference TRBV30 and TRBJ1-3, the complete variable domain is SQTIHQWPATLVQPVGSPLSLECTVEGTSNPNLYWYRQAAGRGLQLLFYSVGIGQISSEVPQNLSASRPQDRQFILSSKKLLLSDSGFYLCAWRESGNTIYFGEGSWLTVV.

V is TRBV7-2 and J is TRBJ2-5; tentative D call: TRBD1 (6 bases). The CDR3 loop spans 13 amino acids. The germline V gene has CDR1 SGHTA and CDR2 FQGNSA. V lost 5 bases and J lost 5, with 12 bases in between. Written as DNA, the CDR3 is TGTGCCAGCAGCCGGTACAGGGAGGAGACCCAGTACTTC. Encoded protein: CASSRYREETQYF.

The chain recombines TRBV6-6 with TRBJ2-3; 8 bases are a match to TRBD1. V lost 6 bases to trimming and J lost 5 bases; unmatched junction nucleotides: 4. Per the germline V gene, CDR1 is MNHNY and CDR2 is SVGAGI (reference sequence). This CDR3 has 13 amino acids. The DNA for the CDR3 is TGTGCCAGCAGAGAGACAGGGGAAGATACGCAGTATTTT. This codes for CASRETGEDTQYF.

The rearrangement joins TRBV28 to TRBJ1-5; TRBD1 agrees at 9 bases. CDR3 length: 14 residues. Germline CDR1 is MDHEN and CDR2 is SYDVKM. The V gene end was trimmed by 5 bases and the J gene end by 7 bases; junction bases not matched to a gene: 6. This chain's CDR3 is CASSKQGARQPQHF. The CDR3 DNA reads as TGTGCCAGCAGTAAACAGGGGGCGAGGCAGCCCCAGCATTTT.

This chain connects TRBV5-1 to TRBJ2-1, with unresolved D. The V gene's germline CDR1 is SGHRS and CDR2 YFSETQ. V lost 3 bases and J 0 bases, leaving 10 bases between the germline ends. The CDR3 covers 15 residues. This CDR3 is CASSSDSSSYNEQFF. DNA of the CDR3: TGCGCCAGCAGCTCCGACTCCAGCTCCTACAATGAGCAGTTCTTC.

The V call is TRBV18, the J call TRBJ2-7; 8 bases are a match to TRBD1. Germline CDR1 reads KGHSH; CDR2 reads LQKENI. V shed 5 bases and J 5 bases; nucleotides not matched to a gene: 14. The CDR3 spans 16 residues. CDR3 region: CASSSYGGQGANEQYF. The DNA for the CDR3 is TGTGCCAGCTCATCATACGGCGGGCAGGGGGCCAACGAGCAGTACTTC.

The chain carries TRBV5-1 and TRBJ2-7; perhaps TRBD2 as D (6 bases). V lost 3 bases and J lost 6, with 16 bases in between. Germline CDR1 reads SGHRS; CDR2 reads YFSETQ. This CDR3 contains 14 residues. CDR3 region: CASSSTGHGSEQYF. The CDR3 DNA reads TGCGCCAGCAGCTCAACGGGGCACGGGAGCGAGCAGTACTTC.

The chain couples TRBV7-7 to TRBJ2-2, with TRBD2 as a possible D gene (6 bases). Germline CDR1 reads SSHAT; CDR2 reads FNYEAQ (reference sequence). V was cut by 5 bases and J by 0 bases, with 10 bases left in between. This CDR3 is 15 amino acids long. DNA for the CDR3: TGTGCCAGCAGCAGAGGGACTTCGAACACCGGGGAGCTGTTTTTT. It codes for CASSRGTSNTGELFF.

The V call is TRBV18, the J call TRBJ1-1; 8 bases are shared with TRBD1. V shed 8 bases and J 12 bases; nucleotides not matched to a gene: 11. This CDR3 has 12 amino acids. Germline V CDR1 and CDR2: KGHSH, LQKENI. CDR3 amino acids: CASIDTGGTSFF. DNA of the CDR3: TGTGCCAGCATCGATACAGGGGGGACGTCTTTCTTT.

This clone was seen a single time. This chain uses TRBV7-2 with TRBJ2-5; 7 bases are a match to TRBD1. The CDR3 has 14 amino acids. V lost 4 bases, J lost 5 bases, and 7 bases stayed unmatched. From germline, CDR1 is SGHTA and CDR2 FQGNSA. This CDR3 reads CASSSKTGQETQYF. The CDR3 DNA reads TGTGCCAGCAGCTCCAAGACAGGGCAGGAGACCCAGTACTTC.